The 21 T cell receptor beta chains below come from one sample, sequenced in a study of T cell responses to AZD1222 COVID-19 vaccine. Clones were sequenced by immunoSEQ multiplex PCR, and TCRdb holds only the in-frame ones, with some missing. Among 150,000 to 200,000 clones listed, just under 95% were seen once. Sequences were derived from peripheral blood, sampled on day 0 of AZD1222 vaccination. The receptor set was obtained from an adult in good health.

This chain joins TRBV11-2 and TRBJ2-2; the match to TRBD1 covers 7 bases. V shed 5 bases and J 6 bases; nucleotides not matched to a gene: 0. The CDR3 extends over 12 amino acids. Germline loops: CDR1 SGHAT, CDR2 FQNNGV. CDR3 sequence: CASSTGAGELFF. CDR3 coding DNA: TGTGCCAGCAGCACAGGGGCCGGGGAGCTGTTTTTT.

The chain is built from TRBV28 and TRBJ1-2; tentatively, D is TRBD1 (5 bases). This CDR3 is built from 16 residues. The germline CDR1 and CDR2 sequences are MDHEN and SYDVKM. The V gene lost 7 bases and the J gene lost 2 bases, with 20 bases spanning the gap. The CDR3 sequence is CASIDQPRVGNYGYTF. CDR3 sequence (DNA): TGTGCCAGCATCGACCAGCCCAGGGTCGGGAACTATGGCTACACCTTC.

The J gene is TRBJ2-7, the V gene TRBV28, with D perhaps given as TRBD1 or TRBD2 (5 bases each). Trimming shortened V by 5 bases and J by 9 bases, and 20 bases separated the two germline ends. Germline CDR1 and CDR2: MDHEN and SYDVKM. The CDR3 length is 14 residues. The CDR3 reads CASSPSSPGRGQYF. CDR3 bases: TGTGCCAGCAGTCCATCGAGCCCGGGACGAGGGCAGTACTTC.

The sample holds one count of this clone. The chain joins TRBV28 to TRBJ1-2, with no clear D. V lost 8 bases to trimming and J lost 6 bases, with 10 bases between them. Germline CDR1 reads MDHEN; CDR2 reads SYDVKM. CDR3 size: 11 residues. CDR3 amino acids: CASGRVDGYTF. The CDR3 bases are TGTGCCAGCGGTCGGGTTGATGGCTACACCTTC.

To note about this clone: The junction and the germline gene differ at one end; a read error may be behind it. The V and J genes are TRBV29-1 and TRBJ2-7; tentatively, D is TRBD1 (5 bases). Germline V CDR1 and CDR2: SQVTM, ANQGSEA. This CDR3 is built from 12 residues. CDR3 in amino acids: CSVQDSSYEQYF. CDR3 sequence (DNA): TGCAGCGTTCAAGACAGCTCCTACGAGCAGTACTTC.

The rearrangement joins TRBV7-9 to TRBJ2-5, with D perhaps TRBD1 (5 bases). Germline V gene data show CDR1 as SEHNR and CDR2 as FQNEAQ (reference sequence). The CDR3 covers 14 residues. V shed 5 bases and J shed 0 bases, with 10 bases lying between them. CDR3 amino acids: CASSPTTDQETQYF. CDR3 DNA sequence: TGTGCCAGCAGCCCGACGACAGACCAAGAGACCCAGTACTTC.

This chain connects TRBV4-1 to TRBJ2-7; 13 nucleotides agree with TRBD2. This CDR3 has 15 residues. Germline values: CDR1 MGHRA, CDR2 YSYEKL. V was clipped by 4 bases and J by 3 bases; unmatched bases: 3. The CDR3: CASSRTSGGYYEQYF. The CDR3 region has the DNA TGCGCCAGCAGCCGGACTAGCGGGGGATACTACGAGCAGTACTTC.

The sample holds one count of this clone. The V call is TRBV9, the J call TRBJ1-2; 7 bases match TRBD1. Germline V CDR1 and CDR2: SGDLS, YYNGEE. The CDR3 is made up of 14 amino acids. The ends lost 1 base at V and 0 bases at J; junction bases unmatched: 0. The CDR3: CASSVTGANYGYTF. The CDR3 nucleotides are TGTGCCAGCAGCGTAACAGGGGCTAACTATGGCTACACCTTC.

The chain uses TRBV5-1 and TRBJ1-4; the D gene is possibly TRBD1 (6 bases). V gave up 3 bases and J gave up 2 bases, with 8 bases separating them. CDR1 SGHRS and CDR2 YFSETQ come from the germline V gene. The CDR3 is 14 residues long. CDR3 nucleotides: TGCGCCAGCAGCTCAGGGGCGACTAATGAAAAACTGTTTTTT. Its translation: CASSSGATNEKLFF.

The chain has TRBV5-1 and TRBJ2-5, with 14 nucleotides matching TRBD2. There are 18 residues in the CDR3. The J segment lost 4 bases and the V segment lost 1 base, leaving 9 bases of the junction unmatched. Germline CDR1 is SGHRS and CDR2 is YFSETQ. The CDR3 DNA reads as TGCGCCAGCAGCTTGACCTCCCCCGGGACTAGCGGGGGAGAGACCCAGTACTTC. This codes for CASSLTSPGTSGGETQYF. The variable domain in full, completed from reference TRBV5-1 and TRBJ2-5, reads KAGVTQTPRYLIKTRGQQVTLSCSPISGHRSVSWYQQTPGQGLQFLFEYFSETQRNKGNFPGRFSGRQFSNSRSEMNVSTLELGDSALYLCASSLTSPGTSGGETQYFGPGTRLLVL.

V is TRBV6-1 and J is TRBJ2-1, with 10 bases lining up with TRBD1. J lost 8 bases, V lost 3 bases, and 10 bases had no gene match. The CDR3 extends over 16 amino acids. Germline V gene lookup returns CDR1 MNHNS and CDR2 SASEGT. The CDR3 spells CASSEEGGQGFDEQFF. DNA for the CDR3: TGTGCCAGCAGTGAGGAAGGGGGACAGGGGTTTGATGAGCAGTTCTTC.

The chain combines TRBV3-1 (or the pseudogene TRBV3-2) with TRBJ2-5, with 7 bases matching TRBD2. This CDR3 has 13 residues. The germline gives CDR1 LGHDT, CDR2 YNNKEL (reference sequence). Trimming removed 7 bases from V and 5 bases from J; junction bases left unmatched: 7. The chain's CDR3 is CASNRAGGETQYF. DNA for the CDR3: TGTGCCAGCAACCGAGCCGGGGGGGAGACCCAGTACTTC.

The V call is TRBV29-1, the J call TRBJ1-6, with 9 bases aligning to TRBD1. V lost 8 bases to trimming and J lost 13 bases; unmatched junction nucleotides: 9. In germline, CDR1 is SQVTM, CDR2 ANQGSEA. The CDR3 loop spans 12 amino acids. DNA for the CDR3: TGCAGCTACCGGGACAGGGCCGGCCCCCTCCACTTT. The encoded protein is CSYRDRAGPLHF.

The rearrangement links TRBV9 to TRBJ1-3, with D hard to call. CDR1 and CDR2 from the germline V gene are SGDLS and YYNGEE. V dropped 0 bases and J dropped 0 bases, with 7 bases sitting between them. The CDR3 consists of 15 residues. CDR3 region: CASSVGWGSGNTIYF. Here the CDR3 DNA reads TGTGCCAGCAGCGTAGGTTGGGGCTCTGGAAACACCATATATTTT. The variable domain in full, completed from reference TRBV9 and TRBJ1-3, reads DSGVTQTPKHLITATGQRVTLRCSPRSGDLSVYWYQQSLDQGLQFLIQYYNGEERAKGNILERFSAQQFPDLHSELNLSSLELGDSALYFCASSVGWGSGNTIYFGEGSWLTVV.

The chain recombines TRBV18 with TRBJ2-3, with D unclear. Germline CDR1 is KGHSH and CDR2 is LQKENI. Trimming stripped 3 bases from V and 4 bases from J, with 14 bases between. The CDR3 totals 15 residues. CDR3 residues: CASSPTLSLSDTQYF. In DNA, the CDR3 is TGTGCCAGCTCACCTACCCTATCCCTATCAGATACGCAGTATTTT.

The rearrangement joins TRBV6-5 to TRBJ2-1; D gene ambiguous. The CDR3 is 14 residues long. Deletions cut 4 bases from V and 5 bases from J, with 12 bases between. Germline CDR1 reads MNHEY; CDR2 reads SVGAGI. The CDR3 is CASSLYGTNNEQFF. The CDR3 DNA sequence: TGTGCCAGCAGTTTATACGGAACAAACAATGAGCAGTTCTTC.

The rearrangement joins TRBV3-1 (or the pseudogene TRBV3-2) to TRBJ2-5; 12 nucleotides align to TRBD2. Germline V gene lookup returns CDR1 LGHDT and CDR2 YNNKEL (reference sequence). This CDR3 spans 17 amino acids. Unmatched junction bases numbered 7, after V lost 3 bases and J lost 2 bases. The CDR3 DNA follows: TGTGCCAGCAGCCATGATAGGCTAGCGGGGGGGCAAGAGACCCAGTACTTC. Translation gives CASSHDRLAGGQETQYF.

This clone was detected once. V and J are TRBV5-1 and TRBJ1-5; maybe TRBD1 (5 bases). This CDR3 comprises 14 residues. Germline V CDR1 and CDR2: SGHRS, YFSETQ. V lost 1 base and J 6 bases, leaving 11 bases between the germline ends. The CDR3 bases are TGCGCCAGCAGCTTGTCAGGGACCGGTCAGCCCCAGCATTTT. It translates to CASSLSGTGQPQHF.

The chain uses TRBV6-5 and TRBJ1-2; no clear D gene. The CDR3 is 14 amino acids. Trimming took off 5 bases at V and 8 bases at J, with 18 bases between the two ends. In germline, CDR1 is MNHEY, CDR2 SVGAGI. The CDR3 coding sequence is TGTGCCAGCAGTACAATACCCCAGCCGGGAGGCTACACCTTC. It translates to CASSTIPQPGGYTF.

The rearrangement links TRBV11-3 to TRBJ1-1; 8 nucleotides match TRBD1. V lost 5 bases to trimming and J lost 5 bases; unmatched junction nucleotides: 4. The CDR3 covers 13 residues. CDR1 is SGHNT, CDR2 YENEEA, per germline. The CDR3 protein is CASSTGGLTEAFF. For the CDR3, the DNA is TGTGCCAGCAGCACAGGGGGACTAACTGAAGCTTTCTTT.

This clone appeared a single time. The chain combines TRBV4-2 with TRBJ2-5, with 10 bases matching TRBD2. CDR1 LGHNA and CDR2 YNFKEQ come from the germline V gene. Trimming removed 6 bases from V and 5 bases from J; junction bases left unmatched: 9. The CDR3 contains 15 residues. The CDR3 DNA follows: TGTGCCAGCAGTTCAAGCGGGACTAGCGATGAGACCCAGTACTTC. Encoded protein: CASSSSGTSDETQYF.